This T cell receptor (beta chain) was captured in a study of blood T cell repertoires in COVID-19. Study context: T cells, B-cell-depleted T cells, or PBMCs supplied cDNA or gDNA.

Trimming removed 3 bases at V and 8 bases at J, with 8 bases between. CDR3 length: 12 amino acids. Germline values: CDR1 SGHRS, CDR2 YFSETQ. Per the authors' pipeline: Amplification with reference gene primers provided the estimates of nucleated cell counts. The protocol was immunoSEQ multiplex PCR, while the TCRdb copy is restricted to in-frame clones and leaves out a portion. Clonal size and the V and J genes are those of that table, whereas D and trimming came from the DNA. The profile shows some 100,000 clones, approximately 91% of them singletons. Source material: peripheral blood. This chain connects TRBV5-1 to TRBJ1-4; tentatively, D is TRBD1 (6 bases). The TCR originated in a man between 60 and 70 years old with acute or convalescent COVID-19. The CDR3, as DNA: TGCGCCAGCAGCTCGGACAGCGAAAAACTGTTTTTT. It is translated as CASSSDSEKLFF.